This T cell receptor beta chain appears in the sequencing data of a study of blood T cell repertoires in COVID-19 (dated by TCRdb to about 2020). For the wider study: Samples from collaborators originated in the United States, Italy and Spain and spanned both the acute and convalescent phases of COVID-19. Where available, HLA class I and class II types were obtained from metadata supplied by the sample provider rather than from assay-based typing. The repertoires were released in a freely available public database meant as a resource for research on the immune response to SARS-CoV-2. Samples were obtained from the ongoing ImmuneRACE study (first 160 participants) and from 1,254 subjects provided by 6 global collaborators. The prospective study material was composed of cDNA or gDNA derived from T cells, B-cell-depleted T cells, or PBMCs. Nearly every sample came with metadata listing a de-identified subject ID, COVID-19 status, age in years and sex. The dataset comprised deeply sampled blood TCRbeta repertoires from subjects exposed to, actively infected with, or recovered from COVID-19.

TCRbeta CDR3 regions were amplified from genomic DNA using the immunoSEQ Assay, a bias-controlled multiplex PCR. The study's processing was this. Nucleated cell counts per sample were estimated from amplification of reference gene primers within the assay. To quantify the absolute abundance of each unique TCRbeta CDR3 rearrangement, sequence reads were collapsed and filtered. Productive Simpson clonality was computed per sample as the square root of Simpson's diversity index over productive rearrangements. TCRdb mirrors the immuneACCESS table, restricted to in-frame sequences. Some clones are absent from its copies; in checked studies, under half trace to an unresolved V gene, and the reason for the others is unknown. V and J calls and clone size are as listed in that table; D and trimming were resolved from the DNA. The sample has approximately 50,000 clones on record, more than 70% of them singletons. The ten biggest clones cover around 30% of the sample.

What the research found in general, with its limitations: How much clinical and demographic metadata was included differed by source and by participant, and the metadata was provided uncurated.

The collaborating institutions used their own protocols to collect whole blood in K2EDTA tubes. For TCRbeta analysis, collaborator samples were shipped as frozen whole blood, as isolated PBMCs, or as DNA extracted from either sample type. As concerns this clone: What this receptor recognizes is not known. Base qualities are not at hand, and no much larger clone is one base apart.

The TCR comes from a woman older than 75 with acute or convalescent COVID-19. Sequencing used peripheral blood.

The DNA reads TGCGCCAGCGCCGACAGGGGACTCTATGGCTACACCTTC. This is translated as CASADRGLYGYTF. Here the chain combines TRBV5-1 and TRBJ1-2, and TRBD1 matches 8 of the central bases. The CDR3 numbers 13 residues from cysteine through phenylalanine. CDR3 DNA is the only sequence kept; it has 39 bases, read in frame from the first base. CDR1 is given as SGHRS and CDR2 as YFSETQ, both from the germline V gene. Trimmed from V: 7 bases; trimmed from J: 4 bases; junction bases lacking a gene match: 6.